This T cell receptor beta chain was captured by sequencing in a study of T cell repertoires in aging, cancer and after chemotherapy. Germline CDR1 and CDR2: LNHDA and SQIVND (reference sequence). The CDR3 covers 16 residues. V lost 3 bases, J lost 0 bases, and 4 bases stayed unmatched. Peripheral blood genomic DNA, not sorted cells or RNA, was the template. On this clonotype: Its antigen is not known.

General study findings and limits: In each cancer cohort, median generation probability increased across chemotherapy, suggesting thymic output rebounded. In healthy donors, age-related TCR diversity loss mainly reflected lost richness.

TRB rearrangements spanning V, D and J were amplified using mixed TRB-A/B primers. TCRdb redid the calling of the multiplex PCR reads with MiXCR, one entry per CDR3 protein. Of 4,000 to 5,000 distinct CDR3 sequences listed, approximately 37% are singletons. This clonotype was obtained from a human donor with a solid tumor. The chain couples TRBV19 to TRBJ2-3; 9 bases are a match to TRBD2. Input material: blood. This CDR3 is CASSIPSGTSTDTQYF. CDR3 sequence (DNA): TGTGCCAGTAGTATTCCTAGCGGGACTAGCACAGATACGCAGTATTTT.